Following are 14 T cell receptor beta chains from one sample sequenced in a study of T cell responses to AZD1222 COVID-19 vaccine. Measured with immunoSEQ multiplex PCR; TCRdb has only the in-frame clones, and not every one. The sample records 150,000 or so clones, around 93% being singletons. This sample comprised peripheral blood, obtained 28 days after the second AZD1222 dose. The receptor source for this set is an adult who received the AZD1222 COVID-19 vaccine.

The chain recombines TRBV6-5 with TRBJ1-2; the D is unclear. Germline V lookup: CDR1 MNHEY, CDR2 SVGAGI. The V end was cut by 2 bases, the J end by 8 bases, with 18 bases between. The CDR3 contains 15 residues. The CDR3 loop reads CASSYTNPGMTGYTF. The CDR3 DNA follows: TGTGCCAGCAGTTACACGAATCCCGGGATGACGGGCTACACCTTC.

This clone has only one observation. The chain couples TRBV7-2 to TRBJ1-1; D is undetermined. V lost 5 bases and J 7 bases, leaving 8 bases between the germline ends. This CDR3 has 11 residues. Per the germline V gene, CDR1 is SGHTA and CDR2 is FQGNSA. The CDR3 here is CASSPGYEAFF. The CDR3 DNA is TGTGCCAGCAGCCCGGGGTATGAAGCTTTCTTT.

V and J are TRBV28 and TRBJ1-1, with a tentative D call TRBD1 (5 bases). Trimming shortened V by 9 bases and J by 7 bases, and 15 bases separated the two germline ends. Per the germline V gene, CDR1 is MDHEN and CDR2 is SYDVKM. The CDR3 totals 12 residues. The CDR3 DNA reads as TGTGCCAGTACTGACAGCCTATTTGAAGCTTTCTTT. Its protein is CASTDSLFEAFF.

This clone was detected once. The V and J genes are TRBV6-5 and TRBJ2-7; D might be TRBD1 (6 bases). V was trimmed by 6 bases and J by 2 bases, leaving 11 bases between them. The CDR3 runs to 13 residues. Germline CDR1 reads MNHEY; CDR2 reads SVGAGI. The CDR3 is CASSPRTAYEQYF. CDR3 bases: TGTGCCAGCAGCCCCCGGACAGCCTACGAGCAGTACTTC.

The chain couples TRBV4-3 to TRBJ2-5; 9 bases match TRBD1. J was trimmed by 5 bases and V by 3 bases; bases with no gene match: 4. This CDR3 spans 14 amino acids. Per germline, CDR1 LGHNA and CDR2 YSLEER. The CDR3, as DNA: TGCGCCAGCAGCCAGGGGACAGGGAGGGAGACCCAGTACTTC. As protein: CASSQGTGRETQYF.

This clone was seen just once. This chain links TRBV27 with TRBJ2-4; a weak D match, TRBD1 (6 bases). CDR3 size: 14 residues. V was clipped by 5 bases and J by 1 base, with 9 bases between them. CDR1 and CDR2 (germline): MNHEY, SMNVEV (reference sequence). The CDR3 is CASSRQGAKNIQYF. The CDR3 coding sequence is TGTGCCAGCAGTAGGCAGGGGGCCAAAAACATTCAGTACTTC.

The chain links TRBV28 to TRBJ2-4, with 11 positions matching TRBD1. J gave up 0 bases and V 6 bases, and 7 bases lay outside the gene matches. The CDR3 covers 17 residues. Germline-derived CDR1 and CDR2 are MDHEN and SYDVKM. The CDR3 DNA reads as TGTGCCAGCAGGGCCGGGACAGGGGGACTAGCCAAAAACATTCAGTACTTC. It encodes CASRAGTGGLAKNIQYF.

J is TRBJ2-7 and V is TRBV5-5; D may match TRBD1 or TRBD2 (5 bases each). The V end was cut by 0 bases, the J end by 7 bases, with 14 bases between. Germline CDR1 is SGHKS and CDR2 is YYEKEE (reference sequence). This CDR3 contains 14 residues. CDR3 amino acids: CASSLGQTPGEQYF. The CDR3 nucleotides read TGTGCCAGCAGCTTGGGACAGACCCCGGGGGAGCAGTACTTC.

The V call is TRBV24-1, the J call TRBJ1-1; tentative D call: TRBD1 (5 bases). The CDR3 consists of 15 residues. Trimming took 6 bases from V and 0 from J, leaving 13 bases between them. Germline lookup yields CDR1 KGHDR and CDR2 SFDVKD. The CDR3 DNA reads TGTGCCACCAGTTCAGGGCAGACCATGAACACTGAAGCTTTCTTT. This translates into CATSSGQTMNTEAFF.

The V and J genes are TRBV10-3 and TRBJ1-3, with a possible D match to TRBD1 (5 bases). The length of the CDR3 is 13 residues. V lost 8 bases to trimming and J lost 3 bases, with 11 bases between them. Germline loops: CDR1 ENHRY, CDR2 SYGVKD. CDR3 protein: CAISSGNGNTIYF. CDR3 coding DNA: TGTGCCATCTCATCAGGGAATGGAAACACCATATATTTT.

The chain links TRBV5-4 to TRBJ2-1, with 13 bases identical to TRBD2. The CDR3 is 17 residues long. J lost 6 bases, V lost 5 bases, and 11 bases had no gene match. Per the germline V gene, CDR1 is SGHNT and CDR2 is YYREEE (reference sequence). CDR3 DNA: TGTGCCAGCAGAAGGACTAGCGGGAGAGGGGTACGCAATGAGCAGTTCTTC. Its translation is CASRRTSGRGVRNEQFF.

V and J are TRBV19 and TRBJ1-6; D remains ambiguous. The CDR3 is 13 amino acids. CDR1 LNHDA and CDR2 SQIVND come from the germline V gene (reference sequence). Trimming stripped 5 bases from V and 7 bases from J, with 9 bases between. The CDR3 loop reads CASSPLGNSPLHF. DNA for the CDR3: TGTGCCAGTAGTCCATTGGGGAATTCACCCCTCCACTTT.

V gene TRBV7-9 combines with J gene TRBJ1-2, with D possibly TRBD1 on 5 matching bases. The germline V and J ends were trimmed by 1 base and 5 bases, with 11 bases remaining between them. CDR3 length: 14 amino acids. Germline CDR1 and CDR2: SEHNR and FQNEAQ (reference sequence). CDR3 sequence: CASSLGQGLYGYTF. The DNA of the CDR3 is TGTGCCAGCAGCTTAGGCCAGGGATTATATGGCTACACCTTC.

The chain is built from TRBV9 and TRBJ2-1, with D uncertain. This CDR3 is built from 16 residues. The germline CDR1 and CDR2 sequences are SGDLS and YYNGEE. Trimming shortened V by 0 bases and J by 0 bases, and 10 bases separated the two germline ends. CDR3 DNA: TGTGCCAGCAGCGTAGGAATGGTGAGCTCCTACAATGAGCAGTTCTTC. Translating gives CASSVGMVSSYNEQFF.